The entry below gives a single T cell receptor beta chain sequence along with its context. This sample stems from a study of blood T cell repertoires in COVID-19. As for the study in general: Samples representing acute and convalescent COVID-19 were sourced from the United States, Italy and Spain.

The table came from immunoSEQ multiplex PCR; TCRdb's copy has only in-frame clones and leaves some out. The data contain 250,000 to 350,000 clones, about 80% of them singletons. Seattle participants joined during active infection and were tracked over time. CDR1 SGHRS and CDR2 YFSETQ come from the germline V gene. Trimming left V 1 base short and J 1 base short, with 12 bases between. CDR3 length: 16 amino acids. This TCR was recovered from a person aged 65 to 85 with COVID-19, enrolled during active disease. The chain carries TRBV5-1 and TRBJ1-3; D may be TRBD1 (5 bases). Sequencing was done on a sample of peripheral blood. CDR3 region: CASSLILSGSGNTIYF. CDR3 DNA sequence: TGCGCCAGCAGCTTGATTCTTTCAGGGTCTGGAAACACCATATATTTT.